This T cell receptor (beta chain) emerged from a study of vaccination effects on CD4 cells after COVID-19. Study-level results: Healthy vaccinees had only 1 of 255 vaccine-induced clones cross-react with common cold coronaviruses. Vaccine- and infection-induced clones showed marked clonal contraction late following vaccination. The study, lacking early post-infection timepoints, had few convalescent patients.

Expansion of antigen-specific CD4+ T cells with viral peptide pools was carried out by the ViraFEST assay before sequencing. Subsequent to 10 days of culture, CD4+ T cells were isolated. Nucleocapsid antibodies stayed negative before and after vaccination, showing no earlier SARS-CoV-2 infection. A few million PBMC per well received approximately 10 IU/ml IL-2 and around 9.8 ug/ml peptides in culture. The CDR3 runs 11 residues. Germline lookup yields CDR1 SQVTM and CDR2 ANQGSEA. The V end lost 4 bases, the J end lost 5 bases, and 9 bases lay between the germline ends. Libraries were prepared by immunoSEQ multiplex PCR; TCRdb keeps only in-frame clonotypes and omits some of them. The repertoire holds around 41,000 clones, with around three quarters as singletons. Remarks on this clone: Its antigen is not known.

The sample was CD4+ T cells from PBMCs cultured with SARS-CoV-2 spike peptides, taken before COVID-19 vaccination. This receptor was identified in a human donor who received a COVID-19 vaccine. This chain links TRBV29-1 with TRBJ2-7, with D maybe TRBD1 (6 bases). CDR3 amino acids: CSVVDSHEQYV. The CDR3 bases are TGCAGCGTTGTGGACAGCCACGAGCAGTACGTC.